The 23 T cell receptor beta chains listed next were all sequenced from one sample in a study of blood T cell repertoires in COVID-19 (dated by TCRdb to the early 2020s). Library preparation was by the immunoSEQ multiplex PCR assay. TCRdb retrieved this table from immuneACCESS and kept in-frame rearrangements only. Not all clones are present; in checked studies, unresolved V genes account for under half, and no reason is known for the remainder. The table for this sample lists 90,000 to 150,000 clones; less than 85% of them were counted only once. The top ten clonotypes cover 2% to 3% of the sample. The sequenced material came from peripheral blood. The receptors were gathered from a man aged 45-65 years with acute or convalescent COVID-19.

A few counts support this clone. The rearrangement joins TRBV7-9 to TRBJ2-1, with D possibly being TRBD2 (6 bases). Germline CDR1 SEHNR, CDR2 FQNEAQ (reference sequence). V lost 5 bases, J lost 8 bases, and 22 bases lay in between. CDR3 length: 16 amino acids. Here the CDR3 reads CASSPLGSGSIDEQFF. The CDR3, as DNA: TGTGCCAGCAGCCCCCTGGGTAGCGGTTCGATCGATGAGCAGTTCTTC.

This clone was observed a few times. The rearrangement uses TRBV6-1 and TRBJ1-5, with 10 bases lining up with TRBD1. With V trimmed by 3 bases and J by 5 bases, 7 bases remained unmatched. CDR1 and CDR2 from the germline V gene are MNHNS and SASEGT. The CDR3 runs to 16 residues. The CDR3 DNA sequence: TGTGCCAGCAGTGAGGGGGACAGGGGATTCTATCAGCCCCAGCATTTT. It encodes CASSEGDRGFYQPQHF.

V and J are TRBV7-9 and TRBJ2-3, with TRBD2 identical over 10 bases. V was clipped by 5 bases and J by 5 bases; unmatched bases: 7. The CDR3 has 15 residues. The germline CDR1 and CDR2 sequences are SEHNR and FQNEAQ (reference sequence). The CDR3 spells CASSRGASGGDTQYF. CDR3 DNA: TGTGCCAGCAGCCGCGGGGCTAGCGGGGGAGATACGCAGTATTTT.

This clone was detected only once. The rearrangement links TRBV7-6 to TRBJ2-2; 8 nucleotides match TRBD1. Trimming cost V 2 bases and J 1 base; bases outside gene matches: 6. The CDR3 contains 17 residues. Germline CDR1 reads SGHVS; CDR2 reads FNYEAQ. For the CDR3, the DNA is TGTGCCAGCAGCTTAAGTGTAGGACAGGGGAACACCGGGGAGCTGTTTTTT. Encoded protein: CASSLSVGQGNTGELFF.

In its sample, this clone was seen once. This chain uses TRBV16 with TRBJ2-7; D might be TRBD2 (6 bases). The germline V gene encodes CDR1 KGHSY and CDR2 FQNENV. The CDR3 sequence is 16 residues long. Trimming stripped 4 bases from V and 4 bases from J, with 20 bases between. CDR3: CASSPMYSGTSYEQYF. The CDR3 DNA reads TGTGCCAGCAGCCCGATGTATAGCGGAACGAGTTACGAGCAGTACTTC.

V is TRBV28 and J is TRBJ2-7, with TRBD1 identical over 8 bases. This CDR3 is 13 amino acids long. The J segment lost 4 bases and the V segment lost 3 bases, leaving 2 bases of the junction unmatched. Germline assignment: CDR1 MDHEN and CDR2 SYDVKM. The CDR3 here is CASSFTGGYEQYF. In nucleotides, the CDR3 is TGTGCCAGCAGTTTCACAGGGGGTTACGAGCAGTACTTC.

Turning to this clone: The same CDR3 also results from other DNA sequences found in this sample. This sequence joins TRBV5-1 and TRBJ2-2; a weak D match, TRBD1 (6 bases). The V gene's germline CDR1 is SGHRS and CDR2 YFSETQ. The length of the CDR3 is 14 residues. The V end lost 4 bases, the J end lost 1 base, and 8 bases lay between the germline ends. The CDR3 protein is CASSPGQNTGELFF. DNA for the CDR3: TGCGCCAGCAGCCCGGGACAGAACACCGGGGAGCTGTTTTTT.

The gene calls are TRBV5-1 and TRBJ2-5; 8 bases fit TRBD1. V was clipped by 0 bases and J by 5 bases; unmatched bases: 6. There are 15 residues in the CDR3. Germline V gene lookup returns CDR1 SGHRS and CDR2 YFSETQ. This CDR3 is CASSLVTGAGETQYF. The CDR3 region has the DNA TGCGCCAGCAGCTTGGTGACAGGGGCGGGCGAGACCCAGTACTTC.

The genes are TRBV6-1 and TRBJ1-4; 8 positions agree with TRBD1. Germline loops: CDR1 MNHNS, CDR2 SASEGT. With 1 base clipped from V and 7 bases from J, the junction kept 2 bases outside the gene matches. CDR3 length: 14 amino acids. This CDR3 is CASSEGTGFEKLFF. The DNA for the CDR3 is TGTGCCAGCAGTGAAGGGACAGGGTTTGAAAAACTGTTTTTT.

The genes are TRBV28 and TRBJ1-6, with 8 bases fitting TRBD1. Germline V gene sequence: CDR1 MDHEN, CDR2 SYDVKM. V shed 6 bases and J 10 bases; nucleotides not matched to a gene: 5. The CDR3 extends over 13 amino acids. DNA of the CDR3: TGTGCCAGCAGGACAGGGGTGGGGTCACCCCTCCACTTT. Its translation: CASRTGVGSPLHF.

J is TRBJ2-7 and V is TRBV10-1; D remains ambiguous. The CDR3 runs to 14 residues. The V gene's germline CDR1 is WNHNN and CDR2 SYGVQD (reference sequence). Trimming removed 0 bases from V and 2 bases from J, with 8 bases in between. CDR3 in amino acids: CASSESPETYEQYF. CDR3 coding DNA: TGCGCCAGCAGTGAGTCGCCGGAGACCTACGAGCAGTACTTC.

The J gene is TRBJ1-2, the V gene TRBV2, with D possibly being TRBD1 (5 bases). CDR1 and CDR2 from the germline V gene are SNHLY and FYNNEI. This CDR3 contains 15 residues. V lost 7 bases, J lost 6 bases, and 21 bases lay in between. The CDR3 is CASTLYHRRGDGYTF. The CDR3 nucleotides read TGTGCCAGCACCCTATATCACAGGCGGGGGGATGGCTACACCTTC.

The rearrangement links TRBV7-3 to TRBJ1-3, with D possibly being TRBD1 (6 bases). The V and J ends lost 5 bases and 4 bases respectively, with 12 bases between them. CDR3 length: 14 residues. Germline values: CDR1 SGHTA, CDR2 FQGTGA. CDR3 nucleotide sequence: TGTGCCAGCAGCATCGGGACACCCGGAAACACCATATATTTT. It encodes CASSIGTPGNTIYF. Full variable domain (missing parts from reference TRBV7-3 and TRBJ1-3): GAGVSQTPSNKVTEKGKYVELRCDPISGHTALYWYRQSLGQGPEFLIYFQGTGAADDSGLPNDRFFAVRPEGSVSTLKIQRTERGDSAVYLCASSIGTPGNTIYFGEGSWLTVV.

The chain links TRBV28 to TRBJ2-2; tentative D call: TRBD1 (6 bases). The CDR3 is made up of 14 amino acids. Trimming removed 3 bases from V and 6 bases from J, with 11 bases in between. Germline CDR1 MDHEN, CDR2 SYDVKM. The DNA for the CDR3 is TGTGCCAGCAGTTTCGACAGGCGGGCCGGGGAGCTGTTTTTT. This codes for CASSFDRRAGELFF.

This chain connects TRBV6-5 to TRBJ1-6; possible D gene TRBD1, 6 bases. The V end lost 6 bases, the J end lost 7 bases, and 13 bases lay between the germline ends. The CDR3 totals 14 residues. CDR1 and CDR2 from the germline V gene are MNHEY and SVGAGI. Here the CDR3 DNA reads TGTGCCAGCAGAGTAACAGGGCGAAATTCACCCCTCCACTTT. It translates to CASRVTGRNSPLHF.

The chain recombines TRBV3-1 (or the pseudogene TRBV3-2) with TRBJ2-5; 7 bases line up with TRBD1. CDR1 and CDR2 from the germline V gene are LGHDT and YNNKEL (reference sequence). V dropped 4 bases and J dropped 4; count of bases not matched to a gene: 9. This CDR3 contains 15 residues. In DNA, the CDR3 is TGTGCCAGCAGCCTCCGACAGGGTAGGGGAGAGACCCAGTACTTC. Its protein product is CASSLRQGRGETQYF.

This clone was found once. This sequence joins TRBV15 and TRBJ2-5; D remains ambiguous. Trimming took off 0 bases at V and 7 bases at J, with 15 bases between the two ends. Germline V gene sequence: CDR1 LNHNV, CDR2 YYDKDF (reference sequence). The CDR3 extends over 15 amino acids. CDR3 loop: CATSRDQPGLGTQYF. The DNA of the CDR3 is TGTGCCACCAGCAGAGATCAACCCGGGTTGGGGACCCAGTACTTC. The full variable domain, with the rest looked up from reference TRBV15 and TRBJ2-5, is DAMVIQNPRYQVTQFGKPVTLSCSQTLNHNVMYWYQQKSSQAPKLLFHYYDKDFNNEADTPDNFQSRRPNTSFCFLDIRSPGLGDTAMYLCATSRDQPGLGTQYFGPGTRLLVL.

V gene TRBV6-4 combines with J gene TRBJ1-4, with a tentative D call TRBD1 (6 bases). The CDR3 is made up of 15 amino acids. Germline values: CDR1 MRHNA, CDR2 SNTAGT. Trimming took 5 bases from V and 5 from J, leaving 15 bases between them. Here the CDR3 reads CASSPLPGGNEKLFF. In DNA form, the CDR3 reads TGTGCCAGCAGTCCACTCCCGGGGGGCAATGAAAAACTGTTTTTT.

This clone was detected only a few times. As DNA, the CDR3 is TGTGCCAGCAGCGTAGCCGGACTAGCGGGAGTGAGTGAGCAGTTCTTC. Encoded protein: CASSVAGLAGVSEQFF. J is TRBJ2-1 and V is TRBV9; TRBD2 agrees at 13 bases. Germline V gene sequence: CDR1 SGDLS, CDR2 YYNGEE. The CDR3 loop spans 16 amino acids. V shed 0 bases, J shed 9 bases, and the junction held 6 bases outside the gene matches. Full variable domain (remainder filled in from reference TRBV9 and TRBJ2-1): DSGVTQTPKHLITATGQRVTLRCSPRSGDLSVYWYQQSLDQGLQFLIQYYNGEERAKGNILERFSAQQFPDLHSELNLSSLELGDSALYFCASSVAGLAGVSEQFFGPGTRLTVL.

This chain connects TRBV21-1 to TRBJ2-1; the DNA was not compared with TRBD2, the D call given in the table. TRBV21-1 is a documented pseudogene. The CDR3 has 17 amino acids. CDR3 amino acids: CASSKAELALPYNEQFF. In nucleotides, the CDR3 is TGTGCCAGCAGCAAAGCGGAACTAGCTCTTCCGTACAATGAGCAGTTCTTC.

As DNA, the CDR3 is TGTGCCAGCAGTTTAGAGAGCAGGGGGTTCATTTACAATGAGCAGTTCTTC. This codes for CASSLESRGFIYNEQFF. The genes are TRBV27 and TRBJ2-1; 7 nucleotides line up with TRBD1. V trimming: 2 bases; J trimming: 4 bases; junction bases outside the gene matches: 11. The CDR3 is 17 amino acids. Per germline, CDR1 MNHEY and CDR2 SMNVEV (reference sequence).

This clone was seen only once. The rearrangement uses TRBV2 and TRBJ1-2; the match to TRBD1 covers 12 bases. Germline CDR1 is SNHLY and CDR2 is FYNNEI. This CDR3 has 14 amino acids. V lost 4 bases and J lost 8; bases outside the gene matches: 5. CDR3: CASSVQGTGGGYTF. In DNA, the CDR3 is TGTGCCAGCAGTGTCCAAGGGACAGGGGGCGGCTACACCTTC.

For this clone: The junction and the germline gene differ at one end; a read error may be behind it. V gene TRBV6-1 combines with J gene TRBJ2-3, with unresolved D. This CDR3 is 16 amino acids long. Germline V gene sequence: CDR1 MNHNS, CDR2 SASEGT. CDR3 sequence reads: CASSEAASASTDTQYF. The CDR3 DNA follows: TGTGCCAGCAGCGAAGCAGCCAGCGCTAGTACAGATACGCAGTATTTT.